This T cell receptor (beta chain) was profiled in a study of beta chain features in type 1 diabetes. Study results and caveats: TCRB CDR3 length was moderately but significantly reduced in all four CD4+ subsets of Type 1 diabetes patients.

Trimming at V came to 5 bases and at J to 6 bases, leaving 3 bases not matched to a gene. This CDR3 spans 14 amino acids. Germline CDR1 SGHTA, CDR2 FQGNSA. This clone showed up just a few times. Its antigen remains unknown. Since all of the isolated RNA was reverse transcribed, expressed TCRB transcripts were what got sequenced. Repertoires were generated with immunoSEQ multiplex PCR, while TCRdb's copy carries only in-frame clones and drops some. The sample carries about 120,000 clones, around 17% recorded once. The rearrangement links TRBV7-2 to TRBJ2-2, with 10 bases that match TRBD1. The sequencing sample was made of central memory CD4+ T cells from blood. The source of this sequence is a man between 25 and 39 years old with type 1 diabetes. The CDR3 DNA reads as TGTGCCAGCAGCACCGGGACAGGGGCCGGGGAGCTGTTTTTT. The encoded protein is CASSTGTGAGELFF.